These T cell receptor beta chains were read from a single sample in a study of blood T cell repertoires in COVID-19. The table came from immunoSEQ multiplex PCR; TCRdb's copy has only in-frame clones and leaves some out. The sample yields approximately 270,000 clones, over 75% seen once. The specimen sequenced was PBMCs or T cells enriched from blood (not recorded which). These TCRs come from a woman between 50 and 59 years old who had recovered from COVID-19. The CDR3 runs from the conserved cysteine through the conserved F or W. Fields, in order: J gene, clone size, D gene, V gene, CDR3 protein, CDR3 DNA. D genes are given only for firm matches. Some rows mark clone size as missing; the rest say once, few, many or name a class of expanded clone.

TRBJ1-4 - - TRBV6-5 CASSYLHTATNEKLFF TGTGCCAGCAGTTACTTACACACCGCAACTAATGAAAAACTGTTTTTT
TRBJ1-5 few - TRBV11-2 CASSLGRANQPQHF TGTGCCAGCAGCTTAGGGCGGGCTAATCAGCCCCAGCATTTT
TRBJ2-2 - TRBD1 TRBV24-1 CATSDPGTGGPGELFF TGTGCCACCAGTGACCCAGGGACAGGGGGCCCCGGGGAGCTGTTTTTT
TRBJ1-5 - - TRBV28 CASSLRGAQPQHF TGTGCCAGCAGTCTCAGGGGTGCGCAGCCCCAGCATTTT
TRBJ1-6 - TRBD1 TRBV3-1/TRBV3-2 CASWSGTDNSPLHF TGTGCCAGCTGGTCCGGGACAGATAATTCACCCCTCCACTTT
TRBJ2-7 - TRBD1 TRBV6-5 CASSYLQGNAYEQYF TGTGCCAGCAGTTACTTACAGGGGAACGCCTACGAGCAGTACTTC
TRBJ1-2 - TRBD1 TRBV4-1 CASSQPGQGNYGYTF TGCGCCAGCAGCCAACCGGGACAGGGGAACTATGGCTACACCTTC
TRBJ2-6 - TRBD1 TRBV9 CASSAPPGQVLRGANVLTF TGTGCCAGCAGCGCACCCCCCGGACAGGTATTGAGGGGGGCCAACGTCCTGACTTTC
TRBJ1-6 - - TRBV28 CASTPGQIYNSPLHF TGTGCCAGCACCCCCGGACAGATCTATAATTCACCCCTCCACTTT
TRBJ1-2 - - TRBV7-9 CASSPDIYYGYTF TGTGCCAGCAGCCCGGACATATACTATGGCTACACCTTC
TRBJ2-3 - TRBD2 TRBV5-1 CASSLARTSGSETDTQYF TGCGCCAGCAGCTTGGCCAGGACTAGCGGGAGTGAAACAGATACGCAGTATTTT
TRBJ2-7 - TRBD2 TRBV10-3 CAIQRGLTTYEQYF TGTGCCATCCAGAGGGGACTAACCACCTACGAGCAGTACTTC
TRBJ1-1 - - TRBV5-1 CASSIFGDMNTEAFF TGCGCCAGCAGCATATTCGGGGATATGAACACTGAAGCTTTCTTT
TRBJ2-1 - - TRBV27 CASAGGSPNEQFF TGTGCCAGCGCCGGAGGGTCCCCCAATGAGCAGTTCTTC
TRBJ2-2 - - TRBV7-7 CASSLASGRGNTGELFF TGTGCTAGCAGCTTAGCGAGTGGCAGGGGCAACACCGGGGAGCTGTTTTTT
TRBJ2-7 - - TRBV3-1/TRBV3-2 CASSRDIREQYF TGTGCCAGCAGCCGGGACATTCGAGAGCAGTACTTC
TRBJ2-7 - TRBD1 TRBV29-1 CSVEARTGEGEQYF TGCAGCGTTGAGGCGCGGACAGGGGAGGGCGAGCAGTACTTC
TRBJ1-2 - TRBD1 TRBV3-1/TRBV3-2 CASSQDPQRTGERGYTF TGTGCCAGCAGCCAAGATCCGCAGCGGACAGGGGAGAGAGGCTACACCTTC
TRBJ2-7 - TRBD1 TRBV28 CASSSPRQGESYEQYF TGTGCCAGCAGTTCACCCCGACAGGGGGAGTCCTACGAGCAGTACTTC
TRBJ1-4 - - TRBV12-3/TRBV12-4 CASRTGRLELFF TGTGCCAGCAGAACAGGGAGATTAGAACTGTTTTTT
TRBJ2-5 - TRBD1 TRBV10-3 CAIREQGASQETQYF TGTGCCATCAGAGAACAGGGGGCCTCCCAAGAGACCCAGTACTTC
TRBJ2-2 few - TRBV4-2 CASSQDGGNTGELFF TGTGCCAGCAGCCAAGATGGCGGGAACACCGGGGAGCTGTTTTTT
TRBJ2-7 once - TRBV18 CASSLNRDISYEQYF TGTGCCAGCTCACTAAACAGGGACATCTCCTACGAGCAGTACTTC
TRBJ2-7 - TRBD2 TRBV12-3/TRBV12-4 CATTLAGAYEQYF TGTGCCACGACACTAGCGGGAGCCTACGAGCAGTACTTC
TRBJ1-1 - - TRBV19 CASSISGVLTEAFF TGTGCCAGTAGTATTTCGGGGGTACTTACTGAAGCTTTCTTT
TRBJ1-6 - - TRBV5-8 CASSSDRQASPLHF TGTGCCAGCAGCTCCGACCGACAGGCTTCACCCCTCCACTTT